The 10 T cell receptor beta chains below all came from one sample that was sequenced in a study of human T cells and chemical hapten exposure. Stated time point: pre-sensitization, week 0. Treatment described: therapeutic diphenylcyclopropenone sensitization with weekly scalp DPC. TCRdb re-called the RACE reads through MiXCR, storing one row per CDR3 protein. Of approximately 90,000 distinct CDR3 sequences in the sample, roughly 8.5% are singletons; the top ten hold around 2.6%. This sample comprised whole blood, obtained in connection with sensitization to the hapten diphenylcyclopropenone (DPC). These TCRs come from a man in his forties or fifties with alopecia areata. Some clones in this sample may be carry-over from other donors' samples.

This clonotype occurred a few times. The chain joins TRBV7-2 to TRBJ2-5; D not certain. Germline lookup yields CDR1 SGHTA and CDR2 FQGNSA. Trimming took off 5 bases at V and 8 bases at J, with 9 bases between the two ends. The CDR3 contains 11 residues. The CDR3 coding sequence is TGTGCCAGCAGCCCTAGTACAACCCAGTACTTC. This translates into CASSPSTTQYF.

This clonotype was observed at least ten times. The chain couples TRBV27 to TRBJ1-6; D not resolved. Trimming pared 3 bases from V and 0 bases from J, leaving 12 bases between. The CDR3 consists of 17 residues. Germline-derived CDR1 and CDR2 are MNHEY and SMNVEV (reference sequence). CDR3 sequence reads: CASSFRTLSSYNSPLHF. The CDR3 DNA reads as TGTGCCAGCAGTTTCCGGACGTTGAGCTCCTATAATTCACCCCTCCACTTT.

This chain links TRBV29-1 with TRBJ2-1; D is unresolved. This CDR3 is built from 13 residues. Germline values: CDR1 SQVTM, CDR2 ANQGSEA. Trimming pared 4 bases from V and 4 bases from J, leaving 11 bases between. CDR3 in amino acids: CSVAQLNYNEQFF. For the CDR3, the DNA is TGCAGCGTTGCACAGTTGAATTACAATGAGCAGTTCTTC.

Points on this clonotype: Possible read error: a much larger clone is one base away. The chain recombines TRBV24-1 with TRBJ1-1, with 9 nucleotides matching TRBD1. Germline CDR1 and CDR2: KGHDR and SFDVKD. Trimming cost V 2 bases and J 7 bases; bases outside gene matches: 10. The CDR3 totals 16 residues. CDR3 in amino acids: CATSDSGQGSHNEAFF. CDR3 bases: TGTGCCACCAGTGATTCGGGACAGGGATCTCACAATGAAGCTTTCTTT.

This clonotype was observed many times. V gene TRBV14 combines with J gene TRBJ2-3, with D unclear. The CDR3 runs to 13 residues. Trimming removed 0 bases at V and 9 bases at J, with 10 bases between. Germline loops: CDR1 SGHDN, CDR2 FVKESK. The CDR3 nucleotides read TGTGCCAGCAGCCAAGACGCCCTGAACACGCAGTATTTT. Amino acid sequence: CASSQDALNTQYF. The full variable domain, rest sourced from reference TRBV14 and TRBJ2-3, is EAGVTQFPSHSVIEKGQTVTLRCDPISGHDNLYWYRRVMGKEIKFLLHFVKESKQDESGMPNNRFLAERTGGTYSTLKVQPAELEDSGVYFCASSQDALNTQYFGPGTRLTVL.

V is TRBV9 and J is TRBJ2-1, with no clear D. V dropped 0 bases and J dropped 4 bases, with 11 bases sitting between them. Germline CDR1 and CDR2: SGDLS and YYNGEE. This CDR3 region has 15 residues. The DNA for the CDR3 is TGTGCCAGCAGCGTAGAAGGATGGGGTTACAATGAGCAGTTCTTC. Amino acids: CASSVEGWGYNEQFF.

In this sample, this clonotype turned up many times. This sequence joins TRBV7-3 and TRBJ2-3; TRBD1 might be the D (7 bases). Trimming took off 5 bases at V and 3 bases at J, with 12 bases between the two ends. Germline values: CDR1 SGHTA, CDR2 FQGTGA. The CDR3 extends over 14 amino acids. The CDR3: CASSPSGGTDTQYF. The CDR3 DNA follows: TGTGCCAGCAGCCCATCAGGGGGGACAGATACGCAGTATTTT.

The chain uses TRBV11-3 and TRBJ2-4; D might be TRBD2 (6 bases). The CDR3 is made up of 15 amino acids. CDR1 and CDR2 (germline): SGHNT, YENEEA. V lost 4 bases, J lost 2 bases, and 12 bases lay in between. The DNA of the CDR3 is TGTGCCAGCAGCTCCCGGGGGTTGACCAAAAACATTCAGTACTTC. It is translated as CASSSRGLTKNIQYF.

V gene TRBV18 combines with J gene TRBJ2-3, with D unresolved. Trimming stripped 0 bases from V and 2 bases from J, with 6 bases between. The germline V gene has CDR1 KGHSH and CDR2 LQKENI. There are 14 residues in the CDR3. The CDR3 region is CASSPPVITDTQYF. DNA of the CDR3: TGTGCCAGCTCACCACCGGTGATCACAGATACGCAGTATTTT. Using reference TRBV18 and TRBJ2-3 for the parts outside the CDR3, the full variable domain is NAGVMQNPRHLVRRRGQEARLRCSPMKGHSHVYWYRQLPEEGLKFMVYLQKENIIDESGMPKERFSAEFPKEGPSILRIQQVVRGDSAAYFCASSPPVITDTQYFGPGTRLTVL.

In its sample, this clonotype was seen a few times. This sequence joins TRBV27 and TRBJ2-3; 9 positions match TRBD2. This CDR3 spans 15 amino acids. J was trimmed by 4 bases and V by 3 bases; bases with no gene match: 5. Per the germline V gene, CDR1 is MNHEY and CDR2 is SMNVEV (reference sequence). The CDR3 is CASSLGGRGSDTQYF. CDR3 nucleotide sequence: TGTGCCAGCAGTTTGGGCGGGAGGGGTTCAGATACGCAGTATTTT.